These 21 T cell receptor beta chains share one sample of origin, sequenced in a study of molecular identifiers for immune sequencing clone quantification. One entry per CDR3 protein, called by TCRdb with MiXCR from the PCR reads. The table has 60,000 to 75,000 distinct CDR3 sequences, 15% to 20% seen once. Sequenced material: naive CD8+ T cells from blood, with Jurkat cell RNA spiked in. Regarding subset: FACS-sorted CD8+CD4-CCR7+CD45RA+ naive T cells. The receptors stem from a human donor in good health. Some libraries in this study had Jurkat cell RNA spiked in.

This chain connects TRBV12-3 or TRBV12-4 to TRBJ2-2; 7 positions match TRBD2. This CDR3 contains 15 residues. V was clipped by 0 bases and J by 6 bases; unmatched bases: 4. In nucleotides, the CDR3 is TGTGCCAGCAGTTTAGCGGGAGGGCCGGCCGGGGAGCTGTTTTTT. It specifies CASSLAGGPAGELFF.

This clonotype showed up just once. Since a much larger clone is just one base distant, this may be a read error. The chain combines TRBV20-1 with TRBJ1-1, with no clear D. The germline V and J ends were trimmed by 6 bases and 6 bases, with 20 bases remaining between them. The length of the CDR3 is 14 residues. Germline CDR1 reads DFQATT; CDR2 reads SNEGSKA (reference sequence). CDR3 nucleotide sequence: TGCAGTGCCTCCCTCCCTGTGGGGTTGGCTGAAGCTTTCTTT. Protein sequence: CSASLPVGLAEAFF.

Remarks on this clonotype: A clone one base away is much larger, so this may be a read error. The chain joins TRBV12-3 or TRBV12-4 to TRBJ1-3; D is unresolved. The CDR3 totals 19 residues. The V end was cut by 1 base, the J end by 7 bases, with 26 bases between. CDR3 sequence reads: CASSLGFGNPRYARNTIYF. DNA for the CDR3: TGTGCCAGCAGTTTAGGGTTCGGAAACCCGCGATATGCACGGAACACCATATATTTT.

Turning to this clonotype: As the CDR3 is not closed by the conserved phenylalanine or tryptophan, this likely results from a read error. CDR3 residues: CSARDRDLTEAFS. CDR3 nucleotides: TGCAGTGCTCGGGACAGGGATCTCACTGAAGCTTTCTCT. The rearrangement joins TRBV20-1 to TRBJ1-1, with TRBD1 identical over 9 bases. The J segment lost 4 bases and the V segment lost 5 bases, leaving 5 bases of the junction unmatched. The CDR3 is 13 amino acids. Germline values: CDR1 DFQATT, CDR2 SNEGSKA (reference sequence).

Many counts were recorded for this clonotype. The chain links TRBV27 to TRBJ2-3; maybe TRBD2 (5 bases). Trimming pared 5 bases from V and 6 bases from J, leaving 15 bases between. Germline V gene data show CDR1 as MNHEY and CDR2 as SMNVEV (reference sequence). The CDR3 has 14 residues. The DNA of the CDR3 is TGTGCCAGCAGTCCTACTCTCACTAGGGATACGCAGTATTTT. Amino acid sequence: CASSPTLTRDTQYF.

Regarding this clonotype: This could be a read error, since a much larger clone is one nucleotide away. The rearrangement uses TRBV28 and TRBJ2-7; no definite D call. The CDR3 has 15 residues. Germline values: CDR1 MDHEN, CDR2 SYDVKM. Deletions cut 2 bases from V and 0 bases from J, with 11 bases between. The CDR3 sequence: CASSLGATGSYEQYF. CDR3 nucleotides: TGTGCCAGCAGTTTAGGAGCTACCGGCTCCTACGAGCAGTACTTC.

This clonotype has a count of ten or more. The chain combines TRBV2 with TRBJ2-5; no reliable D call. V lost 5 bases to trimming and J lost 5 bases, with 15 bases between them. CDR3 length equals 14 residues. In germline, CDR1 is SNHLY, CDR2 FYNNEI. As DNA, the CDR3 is TGTGCCAGCAGTCGAAGGCTCCTGAGTGAGACCCAGTACTTC. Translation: CASSRRLLSETQYF.

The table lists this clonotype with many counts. The CDR3 nucleotides are TGTGCCAGCAGCACCACAGATAGCGGGAATCGGTACGAGCAGTACTTC. Translating gives CASSTTDSGNRYEQYF. The gene calls are TRBV12-3 or TRBV12-4 and TRBJ2-7, with 8 bases identical to TRBD2. After removal of 6 bases from V and 4 bases from J, the junction contained 14 bases not matched to a gene. This CDR3 is built from 16 residues.

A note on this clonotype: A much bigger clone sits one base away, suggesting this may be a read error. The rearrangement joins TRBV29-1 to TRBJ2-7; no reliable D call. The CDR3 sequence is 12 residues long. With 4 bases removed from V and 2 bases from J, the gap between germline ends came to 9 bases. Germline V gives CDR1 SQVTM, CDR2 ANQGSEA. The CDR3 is CSVVLGTYEQYF. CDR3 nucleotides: TGCAGCGTTGTTCTGGGAACCTACGAGCAGTACTTC.

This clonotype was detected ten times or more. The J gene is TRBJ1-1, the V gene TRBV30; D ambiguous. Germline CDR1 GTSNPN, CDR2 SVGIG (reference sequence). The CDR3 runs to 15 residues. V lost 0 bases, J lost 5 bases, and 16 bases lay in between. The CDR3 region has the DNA TGTGCCTGGAGTGTCGGAGGGAGGAGCTGGACTGAAGCTTTCTTT. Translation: CAWSVGGRSWTEAFF.

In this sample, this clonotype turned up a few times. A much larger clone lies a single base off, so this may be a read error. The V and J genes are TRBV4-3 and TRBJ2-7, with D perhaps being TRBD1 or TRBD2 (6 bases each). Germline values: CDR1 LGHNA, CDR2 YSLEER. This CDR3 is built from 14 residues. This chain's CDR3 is CASSQDSGAYAQYF. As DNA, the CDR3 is TGCGCCAGCAGCCAAGACTCGGGGGCCTACGCGCAGTACTTC.

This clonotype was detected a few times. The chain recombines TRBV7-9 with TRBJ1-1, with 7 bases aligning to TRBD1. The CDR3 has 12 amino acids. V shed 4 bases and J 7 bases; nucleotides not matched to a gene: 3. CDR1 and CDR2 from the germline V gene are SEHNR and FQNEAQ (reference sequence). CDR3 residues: CASSSTGVEAFF. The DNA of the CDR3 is TGTGCCAGCAGCTCAACAGGGGTTGAAGCTTTCTTT.

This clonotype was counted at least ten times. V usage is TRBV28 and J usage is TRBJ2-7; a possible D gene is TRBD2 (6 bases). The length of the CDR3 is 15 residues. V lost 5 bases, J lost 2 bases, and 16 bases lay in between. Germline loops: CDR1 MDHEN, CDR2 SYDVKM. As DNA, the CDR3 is TGTGCCAGCAGTCTCGGACTAATCAGGGCCTACGAGCAGTACTTC. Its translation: CASSLGLIRAYEQYF.

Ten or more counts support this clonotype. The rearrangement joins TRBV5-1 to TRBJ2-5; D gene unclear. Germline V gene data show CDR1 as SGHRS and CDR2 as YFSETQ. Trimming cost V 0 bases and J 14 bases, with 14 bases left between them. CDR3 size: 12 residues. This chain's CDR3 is CASSLERPPAYF. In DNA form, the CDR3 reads TGCGCCAGCAGCTTGGAGAGGCCCCCGGCATACTTC. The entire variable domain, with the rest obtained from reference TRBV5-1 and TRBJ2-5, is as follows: KAGVTQTPRYLIKTRGQQVTLSCSPISGHRSVSWYQQTPGQGLQFLFEYFSETQRNKGNFPGRFSGRQFSNSRSEMNVSTLELGDSALYLCASSLERPPAYFGPGTRLLVL.

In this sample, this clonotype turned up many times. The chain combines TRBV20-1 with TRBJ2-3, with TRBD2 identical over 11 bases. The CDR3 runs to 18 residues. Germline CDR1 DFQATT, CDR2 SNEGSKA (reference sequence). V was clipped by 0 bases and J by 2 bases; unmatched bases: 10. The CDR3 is CSARDLMRLAGITDTQYF. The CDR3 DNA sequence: TGCAGTGCTAGAGATCTGATGCGACTAGCGGGAATCACAGATACGCAGTATTTT.

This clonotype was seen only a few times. The CDR3, as DNA: TGTGCCAGCAGCTCCTCGGTAGGGTACACCTACGAGCAGTACTTC. Its protein product is CASSSSVGYTYEQYF. The rearrangement uses TRBV5-6 and TRBJ2-7; D gene uncertain. The CDR3 runs 15 residues. With 3 bases removed from V and 2 bases from J, the gap between germline ends came to 15 bases. CDR1 SGHDT and CDR2 YYEEEE come from the germline V gene.

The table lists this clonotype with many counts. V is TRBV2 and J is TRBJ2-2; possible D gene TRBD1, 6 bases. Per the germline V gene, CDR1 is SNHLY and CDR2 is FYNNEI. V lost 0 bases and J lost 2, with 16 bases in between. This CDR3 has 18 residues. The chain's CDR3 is CASSEAIIGQPNTGELFF. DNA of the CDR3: TGTGCCAGCAGTGAAGCGATAATTGGACAGCCAAACACCGGGGAGCTGTTTTTT.

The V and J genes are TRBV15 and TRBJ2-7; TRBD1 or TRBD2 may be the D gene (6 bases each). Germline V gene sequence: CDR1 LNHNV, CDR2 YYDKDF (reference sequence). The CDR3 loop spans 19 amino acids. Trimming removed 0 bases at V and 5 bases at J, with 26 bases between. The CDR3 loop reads CATSRDFRGVAAGGHEQYF. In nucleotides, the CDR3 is TGTGCCACCAGCAGAGATTTTAGGGGAGTGGCGGCCGGGGGCCACGAGCAGTACTTC. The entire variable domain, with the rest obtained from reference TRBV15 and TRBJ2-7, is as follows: DAMVIQNPRYQVTQFGKPVTLSCSQTLNHNVMYWYQQKSSQAPKLLFHYYDKDFNNEADTPDNFQSRRPNTSFCFLDIRSPGLGDTAMYLCATSRDFRGVAAGGHEQYFGPGTRLTVT.

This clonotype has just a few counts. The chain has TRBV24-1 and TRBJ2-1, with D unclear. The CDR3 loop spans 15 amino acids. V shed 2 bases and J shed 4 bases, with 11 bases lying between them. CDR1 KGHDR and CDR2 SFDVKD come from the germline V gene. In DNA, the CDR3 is TGTGCCACCAGTGATTCCACCGGCGGTTACAATGAGCAGTTCTTC. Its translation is CATSDSTGGYNEQFF.

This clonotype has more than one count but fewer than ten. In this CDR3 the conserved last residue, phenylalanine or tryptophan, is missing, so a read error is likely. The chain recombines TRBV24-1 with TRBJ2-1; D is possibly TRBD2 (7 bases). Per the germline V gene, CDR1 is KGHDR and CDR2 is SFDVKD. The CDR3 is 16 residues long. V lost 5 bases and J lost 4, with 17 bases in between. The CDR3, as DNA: TGTGCCACCAGTGCTCCACTGGGGGGGCAGTACAATGAGCAGTTCCTC. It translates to CATSAPLGGQYNEQFL.

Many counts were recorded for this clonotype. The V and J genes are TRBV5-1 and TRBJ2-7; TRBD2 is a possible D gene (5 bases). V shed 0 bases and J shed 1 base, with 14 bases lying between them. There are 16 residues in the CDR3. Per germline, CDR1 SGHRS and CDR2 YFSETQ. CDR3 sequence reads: CASSLEGSALSYEQYF. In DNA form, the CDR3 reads TGCGCCAGCAGCTTGGAGGGTAGCGCTTTATCCTACGAGCAGTACTTC.